Described below is a single T cell receptor beta chain sequence and its context. The V gene end was trimmed by 2 bases and the J gene end by 2 bases; junction bases not matched to a gene: 2. The germline V gene has CDR1 MNHNS and CDR2 SASEGT. The CDR3 totals 15 residues. This sample is drawn from a study of blood T cell repertoires in COVID-19. The overall study: T cells, B-cell-depleted T cells, or PBMCs provided the cDNA or gDNA that served as material.

Libraries were prepared by immunoSEQ multiplex PCR; TCRdb keeps only in-frame clonotypes and omits some of them. Found here are over 140,000 clones, about 79% of them singletons; the top ten hold 2.5% to 3%. The clonotype comes from a woman aged 50 to 60 who had recovered from COVID-19. The sequencing sample was made of PBMCs or T cells enriched from blood (not recorded which). The V call is TRBV6-1, the J call TRBJ2-7; 11 bases are shared with TRBD2. CDR3: CASSELAGGPYEQYF. The CDR3, as DNA: TGTGCCAGCAGTGAACTAGCGGGGGGCCCCTACGAGCAGTACTTC.